The clone carrying this T cell receptor beta chain was seen ten or more times. Each CDR3 protein gets one entry after TCRdb re-called the RACE reads with MiXCR. The sample has 27,000 or so distinct CDR3 sequences, roughly 9.4% seen once. The source of the sample is a study of human T cells and chemical hapten exposure. Overall study: During the approximately 24-week study period, patients had diphenylcyclopropenone applied to the scalp every week. Per-sample TCR yields varied mainly from small pooled library volume differences.

As for time point: patch test 2, 6 weeks after DPC sensitization. As for treatment: therapeutic diphenylcyclopropenone sensitization with weekly scalp DPC. Total RNA was isolated from whole blood that had not been fractionated. The CDR3 length is 15 residues. V shed 5 bases and J shed 0 bases, with 11 bases lying between them. This sequence joins TRBV12-3 or TRBV12-4 and TRBJ2-1; weak D call: TRBD2 (5 bases). This sequence was found in a man under 40 with alopecia areata. Some clones in this sample may be carry-over from other donors' samples. The sample in question was whole blood, obtained in connection with sensitization to the hapten diphenylcyclopropenone (DPC). The CDR3 loop is CASSPERSSYNEQFF. In nucleotides, the CDR3 is TGTGCCAGCAGTCCAGAGCGGAGCTCCTACAATGAGCAGTTCTTC.